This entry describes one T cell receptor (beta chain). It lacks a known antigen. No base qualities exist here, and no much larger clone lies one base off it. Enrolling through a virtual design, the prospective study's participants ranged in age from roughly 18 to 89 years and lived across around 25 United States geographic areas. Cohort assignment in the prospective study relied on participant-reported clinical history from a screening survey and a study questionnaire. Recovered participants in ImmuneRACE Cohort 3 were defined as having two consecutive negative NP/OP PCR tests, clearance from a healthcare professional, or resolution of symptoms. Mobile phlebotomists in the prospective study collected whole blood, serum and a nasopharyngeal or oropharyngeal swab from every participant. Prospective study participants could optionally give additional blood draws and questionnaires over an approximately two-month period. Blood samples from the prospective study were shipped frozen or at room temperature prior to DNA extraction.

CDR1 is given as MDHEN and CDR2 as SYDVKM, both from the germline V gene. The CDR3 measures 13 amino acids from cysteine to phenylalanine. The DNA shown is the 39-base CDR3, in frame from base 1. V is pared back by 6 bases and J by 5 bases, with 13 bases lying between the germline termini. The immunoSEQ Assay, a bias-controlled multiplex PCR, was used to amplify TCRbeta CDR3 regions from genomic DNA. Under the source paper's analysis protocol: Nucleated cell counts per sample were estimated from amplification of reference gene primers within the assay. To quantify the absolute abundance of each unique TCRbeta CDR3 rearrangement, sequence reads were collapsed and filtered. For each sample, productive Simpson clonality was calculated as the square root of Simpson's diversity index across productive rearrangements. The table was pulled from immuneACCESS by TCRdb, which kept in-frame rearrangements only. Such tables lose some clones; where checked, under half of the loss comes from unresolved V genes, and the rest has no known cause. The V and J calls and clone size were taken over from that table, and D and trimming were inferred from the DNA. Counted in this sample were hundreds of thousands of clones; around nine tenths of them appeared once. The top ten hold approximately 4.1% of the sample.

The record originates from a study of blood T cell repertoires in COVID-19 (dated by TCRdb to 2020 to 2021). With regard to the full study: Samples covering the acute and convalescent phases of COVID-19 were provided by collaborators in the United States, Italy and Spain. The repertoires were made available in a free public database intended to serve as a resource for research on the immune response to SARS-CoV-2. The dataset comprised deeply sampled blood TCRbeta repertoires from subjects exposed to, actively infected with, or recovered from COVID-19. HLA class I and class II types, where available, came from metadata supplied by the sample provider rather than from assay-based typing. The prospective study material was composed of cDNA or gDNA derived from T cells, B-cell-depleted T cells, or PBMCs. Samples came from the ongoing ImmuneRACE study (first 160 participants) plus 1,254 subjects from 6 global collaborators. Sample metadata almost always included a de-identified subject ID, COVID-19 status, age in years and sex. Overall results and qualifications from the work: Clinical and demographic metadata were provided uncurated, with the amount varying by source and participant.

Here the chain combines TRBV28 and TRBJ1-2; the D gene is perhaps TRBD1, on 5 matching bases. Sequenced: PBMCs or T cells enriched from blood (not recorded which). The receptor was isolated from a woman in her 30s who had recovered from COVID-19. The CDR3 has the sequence CASRLTVNYGYTF. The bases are TGTGCCAGCAGATTGACAGTGAATTATGGCTACACCTTC.